These 16 T cell receptor beta chains share one sample of origin, sequenced in a study of cytomegalovirus exposure and HLA in healthy donors. 13 Jbeta primers and 60 Vbeta primers were used for the PCR. Here immunoSEQ multiplex PCR was the method, and the copy in TCRdb shows in-frame clones only, minus some. The sample includes approximately 99,000 clones, roughly four fifths seen only once; the top ten take over 3%. Sample: PBMCs. These receptors were collected from a man between 40 and 49 years old in good health and CMV-seronegative.

The CDR3 DNA reads as TGTGCCAGCAACTGGCAGGGGGTGCTAGGTAATAATTCACCCCTCCACTTT. It is translated as CASNWQGVLGNNSPLHF. The chain uses TRBV13 and TRBJ1-6, with 7 bases aligning to TRBD1. The CDR3 extends over 17 amino acids. V shed 7 bases and J 5 bases; nucleotides not matched to a gene: 14. The germline V gene encodes CDR1 PRHDT and CDR2 FYEKMQ (reference sequence).

The chain recombines TRBV19 with TRBJ2-2; D is possibly TRBD1 (5 bases). CDR1 LNHDA and CDR2 SQIVND come from the germline V gene (reference sequence). The germline V and J ends were trimmed by 4 bases and 5 bases, with 11 bases remaining between them. The CDR3 length is 14 residues. CDR3 in DNA: TGTGCCAGTAGTAGGGGCAGGGTAACCGGGGAGCTGTTTTTT. Protein sequence: CASSRGRVTGELFF.

The chain is built from TRBV4-1 and TRBJ2-7; tentative D call: TRBD1 (6 bases). The germline V gene has CDR1 MGHRA and CDR2 YSYEKL. The V gene lost 11 bases and the J gene lost 0 bases, with 17 bases spanning the gap. CDR3 length equals 14 residues. The CDR3 is CASWGQGDSYEQYF. CDR3 DNA sequence: TGCGCCTCCTGGGGGCAGGGCGACTCCTACGAGCAGTACTTC.

This clone was counted only a few times. The V call is TRBV18, the J call TRBJ2-5; the D gene is possibly TRBD1 (6 bases). Germline V lookup: CDR1 KGHSH, CDR2 LQKENI. This CDR3 region has 16 residues. The V end was cut by 3 bases, the J end by 2 bases, with 16 bases between. The CDR3 is CASSPAFDRSQETQYF. The DNA of the CDR3 is TGTGCCAGCTCACCGGCTTTTGACAGGAGTCAAGAGACCCAGTACTTC.

The J gene is TRBJ1-2, the V gene TRBV30; TRBD1 is a possible D gene (5 bases). Germline V gives CDR1 GTSNPN, CDR2 SVGIG (reference sequence). The CDR3 has 14 amino acids. V lost 0 bases and J lost 0, with 8 bases in between. The CDR3 here is CAWSVSGSNYGYTF. CDR3 DNA sequence: TGTGCCTGGAGTGTTTCAGGGTCTAACTATGGCTACACCTTC.

In this sample, this clone turned up a few times. J is TRBJ2-3 and V is TRBV10-3; D is uncertain. The CDR3 extends over 13 amino acids. V dropped 0 bases and J dropped 7 bases, with 8 bases sitting between them. Germline V gene sequence: CDR1 ENHRY, CDR2 SYGVKD. The CDR3 DNA reads TGTGCCATCAGTGAGTCTGGCTTGTATACGCAGTATTTT. Residues: CAISESGLYTQYF.

The chain carries TRBV10-3 and TRBJ1-6; 7 nucleotides match TRBD1. Germline assignment: CDR1 ENHRY and CDR2 SYGVKD. V dropped 6 bases and J dropped 6; count of bases not matched to a gene: 5. CDR3 size: 14 residues. The CDR3 DNA reads TGTGCCATCAGCTCGGGACAGACTAATTCACCCCTCCACTTT. Residues: CAISSGQTNSPLHF.

The chain employs TRBV19 and TRBJ2-3; D might be TRBD1 (5 bases). This CDR3 contains 16 residues. The germline gives CDR1 LNHDA, CDR2 SQIVND (reference sequence). With 1 base removed from V and 0 bases from J, the gap between germline ends came to 11 bases. The CDR3 sequence is CASSIGPTDSTDTQYF. The CDR3 nucleotides are TGTGCCAGTAGTATAGGGCCGACAGACAGCACAGATACGCAGTATTTT.

The chain is built from TRBV7-2 and TRBJ2-5; weak D call: TRBD2 (5 bases). The length of the CDR3 is 15 residues. V lost 5 bases and J lost 1, with 14 bases in between. The germline CDR1 and CDR2 sequences are SGHTA and FQGNSA. CDR3 residues: CASSPKKRVQETQYF. DNA of the CDR3: TGTGCCAGCAGCCCAAAGAAGAGGGTCCAAGAGACCCAGTACTTC.

The V gene is TRBV6-1, the J gene TRBJ1-5; no clear D. In germline, CDR1 is MNHNS, CDR2 SASEGT. This CDR3 has 13 residues. V was shortened by 7 bases and J by 6 bases, with 13 bases between the two germline ends. CDR3 DNA: TGTGCCAGCACCCCGGGTAATGGTCAGCCCCAGCATTTT. Protein product: CASTPGNGQPQHF.

Notes on this clone: The CDR3 does not close with the conserved phenylalanine or tryptophan, likely indicating a read error. The chain uses TRBV4-1 and TRBJ2-3; 12 nucleotides align to TRBD2. The CDR3 covers 15 residues. The trim removed 3 bases at V and 6 bases at J, leaving 4 bases unmatched. Germline assignment: CDR1 MGHRA and CDR2 YSYEKL. CDR3 region: CASSQETSGGDTQYV. The DNA of the CDR3 is TGCGCCAGCAGCCAGGAAACTAGCGGGGGGGATACGCAGTATGTT.

Comments on this clone: Likely a read error: the CDR3 ends without its conserved phenylalanine or tryptophan. This chain uses TRBV7-2 with TRBJ1-2, with 9 bases that match TRBD1. With V trimmed by 2 bases and J by 4 bases, 5 bases remained unmatched. The CDR3 sequence is 15 residues long. Germline values: CDR1 SGHTA, CDR2 FQGNSA. The chain's CDR3 is CASSLSGTGLYGYTV. DNA of the CDR3: TGTGCCAGCAGCTTATCAGGGACAGGGCTCTATGGCTACACCGTC.

The chain carries TRBV19 and TRBJ1-2; D unclear. CDR1 and CDR2 (germline): LNHDA, SQIVND (reference sequence). The V end was cut by 7 bases, the J end by 1 base, with 19 bases between. This CDR3 is 16 amino acids long. CDR3 DNA sequence: TGTGCCAGTACCCCGGGTGGAGGATCATATAACTATGGCTACACCTTC. Its protein is CASTPGGGSYNYGYTF.

This clone turned up a few times. The chain uses TRBV10-3 and TRBJ2-1; 15 nucleotides match TRBD2. The V gene end was trimmed by 2 bases and the J gene end by 4 bases; junction bases not matched to a gene: 3. Germline values: CDR1 ENHRY, CDR2 SYGVKD. The CDR3 consists of 17 residues. CDR3 nucleotide sequence: TGTGCCATCAGTGAGGGACTAGCGGGGGGGTTATACAATGAGCAGTTCTTC. Protein product: CAISEGLAGGLYNEQFF.

The V gene is TRBV5-6, the J gene TRBJ2-7; weak D call: TRBD1 (6 bases). CDR3 length equals 14 residues. The germline CDR1 and CDR2 sequences are SGHDT and YYEEEE. The germline V and J ends were trimmed by 5 bases and 5 bases, with 17 bases remaining between them. CDR3 nucleotide sequence: TGTGCCAGCAGTTATTCTACAGGGTTCCACGAGCAGTACTTC. Translating it yields CASSYSTGFHEQYF.

The chain links TRBV7-7 to TRBJ1-1; no clear D gene. CDR1 is SSHAT and CDR2 is FNYEAQ in the germline V gene (reference sequence). The ends were cut back, 3 bases at V and 0 bases at J, with 8 bases in the middle. This CDR3 is built from 14 residues. CDR3 in amino acids: CASSLAGLNTEAFF. In DNA form, the CDR3 reads TGTGCCAGCAGCTTGGCAGGCTTGAACACTGAAGCTTTCTTT.